One TCR beta chain is described in this entry. The data stem from a study of blood T cell repertoires in COVID-19. Study in general: Whether acute or convalescent, the COVID-19 samples came from the United States, Italy and Spain.

The data were produced by immunoSEQ multiplex PCR, yet TCRdb's version contains in-frame clones alone and is incomplete. The sample has fewer than 65,000 clones; about 85% are singletons. The V gene lost 5 bases and the J gene lost 12 bases, with 11 bases spanning the gap. This CDR3 is 11 amino acids long. This TCR derives from a man in his sixties with acute or convalescent COVID-19. The sample comprised peripheral blood. This chain connects TRBV12-3 or TRBV12-4 to TRBJ2-1, with D perhaps TRBD1 (5 bases). DNA for the CDR3: TGTGCCAGCAGTCAGGGTAGTGGGCAGTTCTTC. Its protein product is CASSQGSGQFF.